This T cell receptor beta chain was profiled in a study of control samples from healthy donors and cancer patients. TCRdb keeps only in-frame clones here, not all; method: immunoSEQ multiplex PCR. The table lists 110,000 or so clones, 90% of them singletons. The ends lost 2 bases at V and 5 bases at J; junction bases unmatched: 7. CDR1 and CDR2 from the germline V gene are SGHVS and FNYEAQ. The CDR3 loop spans 15 amino acids. Sequenced: blood. The TCR was taken from a human donor in good health. The donor label of this sample is uncertain. The gene calls are TRBV7-6 and TRBJ1-1; TRBD1 matches 8 bases. The CDR3 sequence is CASSLRAGGITEAFF. For the CDR3, the DNA is TGTGCCAGCAGCTTAAGGGCAGGGGGCATTACTGAAGCTTTCTTT.